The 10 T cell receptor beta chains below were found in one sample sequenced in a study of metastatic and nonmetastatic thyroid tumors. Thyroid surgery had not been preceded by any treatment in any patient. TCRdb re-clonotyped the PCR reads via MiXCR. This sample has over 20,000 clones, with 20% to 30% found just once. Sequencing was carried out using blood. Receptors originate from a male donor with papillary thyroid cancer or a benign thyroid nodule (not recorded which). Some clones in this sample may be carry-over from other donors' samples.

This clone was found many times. The CDR3 loop reads CASRNTGSNQPQHF. For the CDR3, the DNA is TGTGCCAGTAGAAACACAGGGAGCAATCAGCCCCAGCATTTT. The chain has TRBV19 and TRBJ1-5; D is perhaps TRBD1 (6 bases). Trimming removed 6 bases at V and 1 base at J, with 10 bases between. CDR1 is LNHDA and CDR2 is SQIVND in the germline V gene (reference sequence). The CDR3 has 14 amino acids.

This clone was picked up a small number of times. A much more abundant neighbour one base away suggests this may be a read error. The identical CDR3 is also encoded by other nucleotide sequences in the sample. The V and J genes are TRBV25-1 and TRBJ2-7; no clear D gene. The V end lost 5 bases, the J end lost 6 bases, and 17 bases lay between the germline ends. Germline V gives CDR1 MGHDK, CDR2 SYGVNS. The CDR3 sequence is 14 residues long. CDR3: CASSPRRGPGEQYF. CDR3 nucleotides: TGTGCCAGCAGTCCCAGGCGCGGTCCCGGCGAGCAGTACTTC.

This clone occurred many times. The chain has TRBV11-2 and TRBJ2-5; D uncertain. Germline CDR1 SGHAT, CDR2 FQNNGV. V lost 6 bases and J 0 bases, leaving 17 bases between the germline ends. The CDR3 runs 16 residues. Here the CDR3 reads CASSPFGFGHQETQYF. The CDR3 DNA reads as TGTGCCAGCAGTCCCTTTGGGTTCGGTCACCAAGAGACCCAGTACTTC. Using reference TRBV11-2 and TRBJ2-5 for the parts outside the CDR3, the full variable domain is EAGVAQSPRYKIIEKRQSVAFWCNPISGHATLYWYQQILGQGPKLLIQFQNNGVVDDSQLPKDRFSAERLKGVDSTLKIQPAKLEDSAVYLCASSPFGFGHQETQYFGPGTRLLVL.

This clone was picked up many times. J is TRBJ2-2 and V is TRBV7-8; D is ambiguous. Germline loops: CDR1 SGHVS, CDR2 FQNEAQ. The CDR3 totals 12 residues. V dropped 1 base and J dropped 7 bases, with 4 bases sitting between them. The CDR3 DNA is TGTGCCAGCAGCTTAGAATTCGGGGAGCTGTTTTTT. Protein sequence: CASSLEFGELFF.

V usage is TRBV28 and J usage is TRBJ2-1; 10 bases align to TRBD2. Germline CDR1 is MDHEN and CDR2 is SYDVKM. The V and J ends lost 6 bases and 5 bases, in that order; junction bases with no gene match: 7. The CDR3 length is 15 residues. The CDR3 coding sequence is TGTGCCAGCAGCTCAGCGGGAGGGATCCACAATGAGCAGTTCTTC. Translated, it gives CASSSAGGIHNEQFF.

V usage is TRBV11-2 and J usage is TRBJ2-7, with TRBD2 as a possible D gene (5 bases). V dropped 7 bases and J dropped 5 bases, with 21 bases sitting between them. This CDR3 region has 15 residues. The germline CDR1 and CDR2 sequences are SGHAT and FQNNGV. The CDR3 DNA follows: TGTGCCAGCACCCCTGGCCTACTGGACTCGGACGAGCAGTACTTC. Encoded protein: CASTPGLLDSDEQYF.

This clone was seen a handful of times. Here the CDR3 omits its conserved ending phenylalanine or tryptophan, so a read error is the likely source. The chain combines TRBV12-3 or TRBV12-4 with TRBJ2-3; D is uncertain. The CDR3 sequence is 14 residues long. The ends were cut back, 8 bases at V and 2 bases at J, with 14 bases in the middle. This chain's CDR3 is CASGPAPTTDTQYL. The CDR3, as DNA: TGTGCCAGCGGACCGGCCCCCACCACAGATACGCAGTATCTT.

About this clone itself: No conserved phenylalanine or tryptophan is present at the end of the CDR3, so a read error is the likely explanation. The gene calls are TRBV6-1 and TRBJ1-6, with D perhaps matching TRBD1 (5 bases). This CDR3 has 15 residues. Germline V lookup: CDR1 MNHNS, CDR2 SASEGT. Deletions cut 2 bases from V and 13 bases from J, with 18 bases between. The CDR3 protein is CASSEPLGTLIPLHP. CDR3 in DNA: TGTGCCAGCAGTGAACCCCTGGGGACCCTCATCCCCCTCCACCCC.

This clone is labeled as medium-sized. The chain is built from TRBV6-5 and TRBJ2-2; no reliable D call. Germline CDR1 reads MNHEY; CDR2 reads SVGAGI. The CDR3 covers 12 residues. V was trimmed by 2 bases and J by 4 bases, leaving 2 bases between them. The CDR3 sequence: CASSYLTGELFF. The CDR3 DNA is TGTGCCAGCAGTTACCTCACCGGGGAGCTGTTTTTT.

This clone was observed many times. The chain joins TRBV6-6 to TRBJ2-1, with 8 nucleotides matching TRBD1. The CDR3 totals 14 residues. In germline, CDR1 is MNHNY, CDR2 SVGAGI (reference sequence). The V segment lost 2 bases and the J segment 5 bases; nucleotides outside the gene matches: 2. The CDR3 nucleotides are TGTGCCAGCAGTTACAGGACAGGGAACAATGAGCAGTTCTTC. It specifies CASSYRTGNNEQFF.